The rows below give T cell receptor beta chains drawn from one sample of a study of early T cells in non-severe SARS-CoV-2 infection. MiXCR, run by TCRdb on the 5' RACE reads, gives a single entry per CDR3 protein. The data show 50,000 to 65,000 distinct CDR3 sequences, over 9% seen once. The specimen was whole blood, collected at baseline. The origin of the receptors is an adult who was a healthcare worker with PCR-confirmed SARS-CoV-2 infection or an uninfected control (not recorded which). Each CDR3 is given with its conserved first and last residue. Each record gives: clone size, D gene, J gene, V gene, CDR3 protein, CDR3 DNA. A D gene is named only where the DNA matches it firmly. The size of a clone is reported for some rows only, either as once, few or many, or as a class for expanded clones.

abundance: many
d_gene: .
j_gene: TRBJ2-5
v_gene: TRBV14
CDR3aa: CASSPSGAPGTQYF
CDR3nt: TGTGCCAGCAGCCCCTCAGGGGCTCCGGGGACCCAGTACTTC

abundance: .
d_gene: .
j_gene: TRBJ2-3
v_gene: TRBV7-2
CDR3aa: CASSFTREDTQYF
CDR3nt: TGTGCCAGCAGCTTTACGAGGGAAGATACGCAGTATTTT

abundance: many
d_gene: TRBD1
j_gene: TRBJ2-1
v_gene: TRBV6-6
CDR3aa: CASSYSGQILSNEQFF
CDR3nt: TGTGCCAGCAGTTACTCGGGACAGATCCTTTCCAATGAGCAGTTCTTC

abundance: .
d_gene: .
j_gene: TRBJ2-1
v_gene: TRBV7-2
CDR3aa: CASSLALIYNEQFF
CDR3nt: TGTGCCAGCAGCTTAGCCTTGATCTACAATGAGCAGTTCTTC

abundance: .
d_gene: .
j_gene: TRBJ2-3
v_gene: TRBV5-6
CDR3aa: CASSFSGSADTQYF
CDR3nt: TGTGCCAGCAGCTTTTCAGGGTCTGCAGATACGCAGTATTTT

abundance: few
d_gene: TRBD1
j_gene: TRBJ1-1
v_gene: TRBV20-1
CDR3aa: CSAGGYTEAFF
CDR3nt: TGCAGTGCAGGGGGCTACACTGAAGCTTTCTTT

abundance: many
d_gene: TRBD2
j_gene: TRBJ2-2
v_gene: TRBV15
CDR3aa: CATSRAGGRNTGELFF
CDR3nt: TGTGCCACCAGCAGGGCGGGGGGGCGAAACACCGGGGAGCTGTTTTTT

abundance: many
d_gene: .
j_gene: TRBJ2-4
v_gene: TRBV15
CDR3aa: CATIHQGPDSSTKNIQYF
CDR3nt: TGTGCCACCATTCACCAAGGGCCGGACAGTTCGACCAAAAACATTCAGTACTTC

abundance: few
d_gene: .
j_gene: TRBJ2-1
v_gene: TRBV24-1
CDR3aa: CATSDFSSGNEQFF
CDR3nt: TGTGCCACCAGTGATTTTTCTTCGGGCAATGAGCAGTTCTTC

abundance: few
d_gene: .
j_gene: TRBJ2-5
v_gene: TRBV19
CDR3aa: CATKRGETQYF
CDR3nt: TGTGCCACAAAAAGGGGAGAGACCCAGTACTTC

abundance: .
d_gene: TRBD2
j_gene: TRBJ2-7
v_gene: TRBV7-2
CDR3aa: CASSLELAGAYEQYF
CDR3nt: TGTGCCAGCAGCTTAGAACTAGCGGGGGCCTACGAGCAGTACTTC

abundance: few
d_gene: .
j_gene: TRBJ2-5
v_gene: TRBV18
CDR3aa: CASSPRTNDGETQYF
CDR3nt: TGTGCCAGCTCACCGCGGACGAATGATGGAGAGACCCAGTACTTC

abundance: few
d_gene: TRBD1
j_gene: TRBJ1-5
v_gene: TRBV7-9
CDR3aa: CASSSDRSNQPQHF
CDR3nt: TGTGCCAGCAGCTCGGACAGGAGTAATCAGCCCCAGCATTTT

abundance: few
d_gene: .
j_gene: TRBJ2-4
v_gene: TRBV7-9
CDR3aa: CAGMFPGSKNIQYF
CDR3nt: TGTGCCGGAATGTTCCCAGGCTCCAAAAACATTCAGTACTTC

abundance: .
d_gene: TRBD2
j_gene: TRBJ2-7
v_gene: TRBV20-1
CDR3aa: CSAIRLAGGPYEQYF
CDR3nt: TGCAGTGCTATACGACTAGCGGGGGGGCCCTACGAGCAGTACTTC

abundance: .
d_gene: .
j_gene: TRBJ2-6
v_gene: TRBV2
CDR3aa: CASSQAGANVLTF
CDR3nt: TGTGCCAGCAGCCAGGCTGGGGCCAACGTCCTGACTTTC

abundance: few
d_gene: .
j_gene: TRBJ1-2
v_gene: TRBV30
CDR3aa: CAWSPLGALYGYTF
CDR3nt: TGTGCCTGGAGTCCCCTGGGGGCCCTCTATGGCTACACCTTC

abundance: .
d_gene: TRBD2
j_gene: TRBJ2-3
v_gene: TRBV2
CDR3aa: CASALAGVSYTDTQYF
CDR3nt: TGTGCCAGCGCACTAGCGGGGGTTTCTTACACAGATACGCAGTATTTT

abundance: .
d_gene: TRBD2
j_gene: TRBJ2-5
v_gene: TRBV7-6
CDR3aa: CASGRTSGLETQYF
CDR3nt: TGTGCCAGCGGACGGACTAGCGGGCTGGAGACCCAGTACTTC

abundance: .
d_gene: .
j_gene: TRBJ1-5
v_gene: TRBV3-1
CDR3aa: CASSQAGGALRDQHF
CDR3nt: TGTGCCAGCAGCCAAGCGGGGGGGGCACTAAGGGACCAGCATTTT

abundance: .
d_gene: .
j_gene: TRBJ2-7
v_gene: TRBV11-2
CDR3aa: CASSLVPGGTYEQYF
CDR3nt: TGTGCCAGCAGCTTAGTACCCGGGGGCACCTACGAGCAGTACTTC

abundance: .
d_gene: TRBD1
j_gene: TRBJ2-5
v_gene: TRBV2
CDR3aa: CASSAWTGVGETQYF
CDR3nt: TGTGCCAGCAGTGCATGGACAGGGGTTGGAGAGACCCAGTACTTC